This note documents a single T cell receptor (beta chain) sequence. Its antigen is not identified. The source of the sample is a study of T cell responses to AZD1222 COVID-19 vaccine. Study-wide results and limits: Mapped onto spike, vaccine-associated CD4 TCRs spanned it and were dominant at 160-218 and 743-854. Two AZD1222 administrations were followed by greater Spike-specific TCR breadth and depth.

Only in-frame clones appear in the TCRdb table, and some are missing; sequencing was by immunoSEQ multiplex PCR. Of 100,000 to 140,000 clones listed, about 90% are singletons. Between the trimmed V and J ends, which lost 7 bases and 2 bases, there was a span of 3 bases. The CDR3 has 10 residues. The germline CDR1 and CDR2 sequences are MNHEY and SMNVEV (reference sequence). The sample consisted of peripheral blood, taken 28 days after the second AZD1222 dose. This sequence was found in an adult who received the AZD1222 COVID-19 vaccine. V gene TRBV27 combines with J gene TRBJ2-7; D not resolved. The CDR3 here is CASIAYEQYF. As DNA, the CDR3 is TGTGCCAGCATCGCCTACGAGCAGTACTTC.